Listed below are T cell receptor beta chains from one sample, sequenced in a study of CD8+ T cells in alopecia areata. Profiling relied on immunoSEQ multiplex PCR, and the TCRdb table lists in-frame clones only, not all of them. The sample consists of approximately 210,000 clones, 40% to 45% of them appearing once. The sequenced sample was CD4+ T cells sorted from blood, obtained around week 36, from a patient treated with tofacitinib. These receptors all come from a human donor with alopecia areata. Both conserved end residues are part of each CDR3. The D gene is left open where the match is weak. Clone size is given for some rows only: seen once, a few or many times, or a class if the clone is expanded.

few	-	TRBV9	TRBJ1-3	CASSVATAQGNTIYF	TGTGCCAGCAGCGTAGCGACAGCGCAAGGAAACACCATATATTTT
few	TRBD1	TRBV29-1	TRBJ2-7	CSVTGAPYEQYF	TGCAGCGTGACAGGGGCCCCCTACGAGCAGTACTTC
-	-	TRBV6-5	TRBJ2-7	CASSYGPPLRTYEQYF	TGTGCCAGCAGTTACGGGCCTCCCCTCCGGACCTACGAGCAGTACTTC
-	-	TRBV2	TRBJ2-7	CASSVSGSPTGEQYF	TGTGCCAGCAGTGTGTCCGGGAGCCCGACGGGTGAGCAGTACTTC
-	-	TRBV16	TRBJ1-5	CASSQFGPSQPQHF	TGTGCCAGCAGCCAATTTGGGCCTTCTCAGCCCCAGCATTTT
-	TRBD2	TRBV25-1	TRBJ2-7	CASSVAGGEQYF	TGTGCCAGCAGTGTAGCGGGAGGTGAGCAGTACTTC
many	-	TRBV5-4	TRBJ2-7	CASSSESSLSYEQYF	TGTGCCAGCAGCTCTGAAAGCTCACTCTCCTACGAGCAGTACTTC
-	TRBD1	TRBV28	TRBJ1-1	CASNRQGRGFF	TGTGCCAGCAACAGACAGGGGCGAGGTTTCTTT
few	-	TRBV6-5	TRBJ1-2	CASSYGVGYTF	TGTGCCAGCAGTTACGGAGTTGGCTACACCTTC
-	-	TRBV7-2	TRBJ2-5	CASSSLGPETQYF	TGTGCCAGCAGCTCCCTGGGGCCGGAGACCCAGTACTTC
-	TRBD1	TRBV11-3	TRBJ2-3	CASSLGTGGSDTQYF	TGTGCCAGCAGCTTGGGGACAGGGGGTTCAGATACGCAGTATTTT
-	-	TRBV11-2	TRBJ2-7	CASSAGAPLYEQYF	TGTGCCAGCAGCGCAGGGGCCCCCCTCTACGAGCAGTACTTC
few	-	TRBV5-1	TRBJ1-5	CASSLPLTGKVSNQPQHF	TGCGCCAGCAGCCTACCCCTCACAGGGAAAGTAAGCAATCAGCCCCAGCATTTT
-	-	TRBV30	TRBJ1-1	CAWAQRTMNTEAFF	TGTGCCTGGGCCCAACGTACCATGAACACTGAAGCTTTCTTT
-	TRBD1	TRBV14	TRBJ2-7	CASSQDPGGVVPYEQYF	TGTGCCAGCAGCCAAGATCCAGGGGGAGTAGTCCCCTACGAGCAGTACTTC
-	TRBD2	TRBV9	TRBJ2-1	CASSDGGLAGGGNEQFF	TGTGCCAGCAGCGATGGTGGGCTAGCGGGAGGGGGAAATGAGCAGTTCTTC
-	TRBD2	TRBV28	TRBJ2-1	CASSLAGGYNEQFF	TGTGCCAGCAGTTTAGCGGGAGGGTACAATGAGCAGTTCTTC
-	TRBD1	TRBV29-1	TRBJ1-1	CSVEDGGTALNTEAFF	TGCAGCGTTGAGGACGGCGGGACAGCCCTGAACACTGAAGCTTTCTTT
-	-	TRBV5-1	TRBJ1-3	CASSLEGSGNTIYF	TGCGCCAGCAGCTTGGAGGGGTCTGGAAACACCATATATTTT
-	TRBD1	TRBV7-2	TRBJ2-5	CASSRDRVETQYF	TGTGCCAGCAGCCGAGACAGGGTTGAGACCCAGTACTTC
-	-	TRBV11-2	TRBJ2-3	CASSLGGDTQYF	TGTGCCAGCAGCTTAGGCGGAGATACGCAGTATTTT
-	-	TRBV5-6	TRBJ1-5	CASSWWTKGNQPQHF	TGTGCCAGCAGCTGGTGGACCAAGGGCAATCAGCCCCAGCATTTT
-	TRBD2	TRBV11-2	TRBJ2-5	CASSSTGRREETQYF	TGTGCCAGCAGCTCCACCGGACGGCGGGAGGAGACCCAGTACTTC
few	-	TRBV19	TRBJ1-5	CASSMEFSNQPQHF	TGTGCCAGTAGTATGGAATTTAGCAATCAGCCCCAGCATTTT
-	-	TRBV25-1	TRBJ1-2	CASSERADKNGYTF	TGTGCCAGCAGTGAGAGGGCAGATAAAAATGGCTACACCTTC
few	-	TRBV29-1	TRBJ2-7	CSVELGPEQYF	TGCAGCGTTGAATTGGGGCCGGAGCAGTACTTC
-	TRBD2	TRBV2	TRBJ2-5	CASRSGREETQYF	TGTGCCAGCAGGAGCGGGAGAGAAGAGACCCAGTACTTC
-	-	TRBV7-2	TRBJ2-7	CASSSRTGTYEQYF	TGTGCCAGCAGCTCCCGGACTGGAACCTACGAGCAGTACTTC
-	TRBD2	TRBV30	TRBJ2-5	CAWSVGLAGETQYF	TGTGCCTGGAGTGTTGGACTAGCAGGAGAGACCCAGTACTTC
-	-	TRBV7-6	TRBJ1-2	CASSFDRGRGGYTF	TGTGCCAGCAGCTTCGACCGAGGGCGGGGTGGCTACACCTTC
-	TRBD1	TRBV7-2	TRBJ1-2	CASSPGQNYGYTF	TGTGCCAGCAGCCCGGGACAGAACTATGGCTACACCTTC
few	-	TRBV7-3	TRBJ1-1	CASSLIGGANTEAFF	TGTGCCAGCAGCTTAATTGGCGGGGCAAACACTGAAGCTTTCTTT
few	TRBD2	TRBV2	TRBJ2-7	CASTAGRGSYEQYF	TGTGCCAGCACCGCGGGGAGGGGCTCCTACGAGCAGTACTTC
-	-	TRBV7-7	TRBJ2-5	CASSLTGGAETQYF	TGTGCTAGCAGCTTAACTGGGGGCGCCGAGACCCAGTACTTC
few	-	TRBV15	TRBJ2-2	CATSSPKRSTNTGELFF	TGTGCCACCAGCAGTCCTAAGCGCTCAACGAACACCGGGGAGCTGTTTTTT
-	TRBD1	TRBV6-5	TRBJ2-7	CASRAGQGNYEQYF	TGTGCCAGCAGAGCGGGACAGGGAAACTACGAGCAGTACTTC
-	TRBD1	TRBV6-5	TRBJ1-2	CASSYRDRGLDGYTF	TGTGCCAGCAGTTACAGGGACAGGGGGCTCGATGGCTACACCTTC
-	-	TRBV29-1	TRBJ2-3	CSIWDALDTQYF	TGCAGCATATGGGACGCCTTAGATACGCAGTATTTT
-	-	TRBV30	TRBJ2-3	CAWRLDTQYF	TGTGCCTGGAGATTAGATACGCAGTATTTT